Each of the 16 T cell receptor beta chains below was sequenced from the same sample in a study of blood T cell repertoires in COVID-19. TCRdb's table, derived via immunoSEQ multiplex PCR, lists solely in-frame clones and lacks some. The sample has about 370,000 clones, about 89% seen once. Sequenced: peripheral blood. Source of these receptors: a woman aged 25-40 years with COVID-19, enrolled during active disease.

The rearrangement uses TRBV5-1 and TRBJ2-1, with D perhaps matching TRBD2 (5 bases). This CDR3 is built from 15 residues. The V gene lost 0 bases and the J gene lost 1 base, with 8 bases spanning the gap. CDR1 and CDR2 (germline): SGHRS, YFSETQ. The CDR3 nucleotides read TGCGCCAGCAGCTTGGCGGTAGCGTCCTACAATGAGCAGTTCTTC. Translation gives CASSLAVASYNEQFF. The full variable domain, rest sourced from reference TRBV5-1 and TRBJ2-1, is KAGVTQTPRYLIKTRGQQVTLSCSPISGHRSVSWYQQTPGQGLQFLFEYFSETQRNKGNFPGRFSGRQFSNSRSEMNVSTLELGDSALYLCASSLAVASYNEQFFGPGTRLTVL.

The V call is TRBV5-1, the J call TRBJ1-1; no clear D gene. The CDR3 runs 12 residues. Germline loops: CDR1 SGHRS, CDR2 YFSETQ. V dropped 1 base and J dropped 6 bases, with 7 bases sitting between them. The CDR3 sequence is CASSLTGSEAFF. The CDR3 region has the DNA TGCGCCAGCAGCTTGACGGGGTCTGAAGCTTTCTTT.

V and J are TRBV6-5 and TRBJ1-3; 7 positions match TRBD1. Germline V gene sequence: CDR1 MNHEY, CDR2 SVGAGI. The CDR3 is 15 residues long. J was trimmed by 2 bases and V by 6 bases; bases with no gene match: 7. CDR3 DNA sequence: TGTGCCAGCAGCAGACAGGGCACGACTGGAAACACCATATATTTT. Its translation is CASSRQGTTGNTIYF.

DNA for the CDR3: TGCGCCAGCAGTCGAGGGGAAAAACTGTTTTTT. Residues: CASSRGEKLFF. The J gene is TRBJ1-4, the V gene TRBV5-1; the D is unclear. CDR1 SGHRS and CDR2 YFSETQ come from the germline V gene. V was clipped by 5 bases and J by 8 bases, with 7 bases between them. CDR3 length: 11 residues.

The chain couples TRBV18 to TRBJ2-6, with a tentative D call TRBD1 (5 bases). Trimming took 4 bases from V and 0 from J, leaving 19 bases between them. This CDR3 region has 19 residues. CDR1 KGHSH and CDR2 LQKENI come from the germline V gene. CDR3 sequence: CASSQGRPRIFSGANVLTF. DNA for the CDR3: TGTGCCAGCTCACAGGGGCGGCCAAGGATCTTCTCTGGGGCCAACGTCCTGACTTTC.

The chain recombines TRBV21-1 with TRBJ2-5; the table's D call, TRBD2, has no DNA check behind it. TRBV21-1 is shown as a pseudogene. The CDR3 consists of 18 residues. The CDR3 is CASCKSQSSGRPKETQYF. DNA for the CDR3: TGTGCCAGCTGTAAATCCCAGTCAAGCGGCAGACCAAAAGAGACCCAGTACTTC.

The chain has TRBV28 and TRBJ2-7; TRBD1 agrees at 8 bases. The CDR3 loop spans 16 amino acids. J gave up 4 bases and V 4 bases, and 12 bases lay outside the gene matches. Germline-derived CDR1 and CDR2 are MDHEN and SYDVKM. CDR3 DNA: TGTGCCAGCAGTTCAAGAACAGGGGGAGTTGTGTACGAGCAGTACTTC. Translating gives CASSSRTGGVVYEQYF.

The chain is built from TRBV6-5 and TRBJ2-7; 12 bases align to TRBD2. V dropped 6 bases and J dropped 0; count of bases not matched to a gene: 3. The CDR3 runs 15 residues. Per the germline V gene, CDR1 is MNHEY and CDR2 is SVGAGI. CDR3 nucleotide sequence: TGTGCCAGCAGGACGACTAGCGGGAGCTCCTACGAGCAGTACTTC. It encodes CASRTTSGSSYEQYF.

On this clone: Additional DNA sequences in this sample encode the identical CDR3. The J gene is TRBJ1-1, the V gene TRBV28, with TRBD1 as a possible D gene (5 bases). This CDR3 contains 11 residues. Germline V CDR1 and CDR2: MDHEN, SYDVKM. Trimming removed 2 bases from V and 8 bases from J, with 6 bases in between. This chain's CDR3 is CASSLRTEAFF. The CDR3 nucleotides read TGTGCCAGCAGTTTAAGGACAGAAGCTTTCTTT.

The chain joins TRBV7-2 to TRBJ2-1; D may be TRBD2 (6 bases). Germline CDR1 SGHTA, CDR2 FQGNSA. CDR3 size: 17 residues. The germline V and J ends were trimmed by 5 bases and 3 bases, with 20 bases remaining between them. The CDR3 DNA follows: TGTGCCAGCAGCCCGTCGCGGGTAGCGGCACTCTACAATGAGCAGTTCTTC. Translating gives CASSPSRVAALYNEQFF.

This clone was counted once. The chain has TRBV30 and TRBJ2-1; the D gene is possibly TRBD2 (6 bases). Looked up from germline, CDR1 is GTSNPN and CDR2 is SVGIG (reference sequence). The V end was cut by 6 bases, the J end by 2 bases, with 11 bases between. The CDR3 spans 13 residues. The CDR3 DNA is TGTGCCTGCAAGGAGGGACCCTACAATGAGCAGTTCTTC. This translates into CACKEGPYNEQFF.

As DNA, the CDR3 is TGTGCCAGCAGCCTCTGGGCGGGAGACAACGAGCAGTACTTC. This translates into CASSLWAGDNEQYF. The genes are TRBV5-4 and TRBJ2-7; 7 bases line up with TRBD2. V gave up 4 bases and J gave up 5 bases; unmatched junction bases: 9. The CDR3 length is 14 residues. Germline V gene sequence: CDR1 SGHNT, CDR2 YYREEE (reference sequence).

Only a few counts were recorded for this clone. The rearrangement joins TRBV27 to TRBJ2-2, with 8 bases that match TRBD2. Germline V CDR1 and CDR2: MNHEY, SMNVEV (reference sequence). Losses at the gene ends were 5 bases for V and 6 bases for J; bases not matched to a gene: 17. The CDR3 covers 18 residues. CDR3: CASSTRPPSGSDSGELFF. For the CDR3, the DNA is TGTGCCAGCAGTACCCGCCCTCCGAGCGGGAGTGATTCCGGGGAGCTGTTTTTT.

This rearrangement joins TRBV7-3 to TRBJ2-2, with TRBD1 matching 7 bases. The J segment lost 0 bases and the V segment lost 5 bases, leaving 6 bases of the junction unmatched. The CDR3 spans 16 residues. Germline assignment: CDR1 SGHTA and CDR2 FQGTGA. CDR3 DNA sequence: TGTGCCAGCAGCCAGGACAGGCCACCGAACACCGGGGAGCTGTTTTTT. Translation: CASSQDRPPNTGELFF. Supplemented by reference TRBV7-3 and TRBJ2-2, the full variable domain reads GAGVSQTPSNKVTEKGKYVELRCDPISGHTALYWYRQSLGQGPEFLIYFQGTGAADDSGLPNDRFFAVRPEGSVSTLKIQRTERGDSAVYLCASSQDRPPNTGELFFGEGSRLTVL.

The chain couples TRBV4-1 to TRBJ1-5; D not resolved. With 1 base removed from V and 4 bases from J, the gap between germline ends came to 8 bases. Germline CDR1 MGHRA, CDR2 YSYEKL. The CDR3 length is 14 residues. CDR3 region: CASSQVAINQPQHF. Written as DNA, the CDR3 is TGCGCCAGCAGCCAAGTTGCGATAAATCAGCCCCAGCATTTT.

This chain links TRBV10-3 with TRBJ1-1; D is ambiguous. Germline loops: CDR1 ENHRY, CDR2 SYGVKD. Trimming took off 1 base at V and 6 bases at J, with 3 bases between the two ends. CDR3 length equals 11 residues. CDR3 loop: CAISEFSEAFF. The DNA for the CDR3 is TGTGCCATCAGTGAGTTCTCTGAAGCTTTCTTT.